This TCR beta chain was identified during a study of early T cells in non-severe SARS-CoV-2 infection. Study-level information: With bulk RNA from unsorted whole blood as input, sequencing yielded unpaired chains. Study findings and constraints: A preference for anti-spike CD8 responses marked VDJdb matching, which missed private and CD4 specificities.

Individual cDNA molecules were tagged with unique molecular identifiers. TCRdb redid the calling of the 5' RACE reads with MiXCR, one entry per CDR3 protein. The sample comprises 35,000 to 45,000 distinct CDR3 sequences, less than 7% of which are singletons, and 24% rests with the top ten. Germline-derived CDR1 and CDR2 are LNHDA and SQIVND (reference sequence). The CDR3 sequence is 15 residues long. V gave up 4 bases and J gave up 2 bases, with 14 bases separating them. This clonotype was seen repeatedly, ten times or more. Antigen: not known. Here the sequenced sample was whole blood, taken at baseline. The TCR originated in an adult who was a healthcare worker with PCR-confirmed SARS-CoV-2 infection or an uninfected control (not recorded which). The chain carries TRBV19 and TRBJ2-5; possibly TRBD2 for D (5 bases). Here the CDR3 reads CASSRGQNPQETQYF. As DNA, the CDR3 is TGTGCCAGTAGTAGAGGGCAGAACCCACAAGAGACCCAGTACTTC.